Presented here are 10 T cell receptor beta chains from one specimen sequenced in a study of T cell responses to AZD1222 COVID-19 vaccine. Method: immunoSEQ multiplex PCR; TCRdb's copy keeps in-frame clones and lacks some. The repertoire holds hundreds of thousands of clones, with 85% to 95% as singletons. The source was peripheral blood, collected on day 0 of MenACWY control vaccination. Source of these receptors: an adult in good health.

This clone was observed a few times. The chain links TRBV7-2 to TRBJ1-5, with a weak D call TRBD1 (5 bases). CDR1 and CDR2 from the germline V gene are SGHTA and FQGNSA. The CDR3 is 15 amino acids. With 5 bases removed from V and 0 bases from J, the gap between germline ends came to 11 bases. CDR3 in DNA: TGTGCCAGCAGCCTGGACACGTTTAGCAATCAGCCCCAGCATTTT. Translation: CASSLDTFSNQPQHF. Drawing the rest from reference TRBV7-2 and TRBJ1-5, the complete variable domain is GAGVSQSPSNKVTEKGKDVELRCDPISGHTALYWYRQSLGQGLEFLIYFQGNSAPDKSGLPSDRFSAERTGGSVSTLTIQRTQQEDSAVYLCASSLDTFSNQPQHFGDGTRLSIL.

The chain employs TRBV9 and TRBJ2-1; D unclear. The CDR3 contains 12 residues. Per germline, CDR1 SGDLS and CDR2 YYNGEE. V was trimmed by 2 bases and J by 5 bases, leaving 5 bases between them. The CDR3 region has the DNA TGTGCCAGCAGCGTTCTCGACAATGAGCAGTTCTTC. Translated, it gives CASSVLDNEQFF.

The chain uses TRBV5-4 and TRBJ1-5; D is unclear. The CDR3 covers 13 residues. V gave up 1 base and J gave up 1 base, with 3 bases separating them. Germline-derived CDR1 and CDR2 are SGHNT and YYREEE (reference sequence). CDR3 DNA sequence: TGTGCCAGCAGCTTGAACAGCAATCAGCCCCAGCATTTT. The encoded protein is CASSLNSNQPQHF.

CDR3 nucleotide sequence: TGTGCCAGCAGTTCTGCCGGAGCTGGCAGTGGTGAAAAACTGTTTTTT. The encoded protein is CASSSAGAGSGEKLFF. The chain carries TRBV6-2 or TRBV6-3 and TRBJ1-4, with no clear D. This CDR3 is 16 amino acids long. Germline assignment: CDR1 MNHEY and CDR2 SVGEGT. V lost 4 bases and J 7 bases, leaving 19 bases between the germline ends.

The gene calls are TRBV4-2 and TRBJ1-1; D may be TRBD1 (5 bases). V lost 2 bases, J lost 1 base, and 11 bases lay in between. Germline V CDR1 and CDR2: LGHNA, YNFKEQ. The CDR3 spans 15 residues. As DNA, the CDR3 is TGTGCCAGCAGCCAACAGGCAGGGAGGAACACTGAAGCTTTCTTT. Protein: CASSQQAGRNTEAFF.

This clone was seen a single time. CDR3 residues: CASSLNTGELFF. The CDR3 coding sequence is TGTGCCAGCAGCTTAAACACCGGGGAGCTGTTTTTT. This rearrangement joins TRBV5-4 to TRBJ2-2; D unresolved. The V end lost 2 bases, the J end lost 2 bases, and 1 base lay between the germline ends. The CDR3 has 12 residues. Germline CDR1 is SGHNT and CDR2 is YYREEE (reference sequence).

The rearrangement links TRBV5-1 to TRBJ2-6; 8 nucleotides line up with TRBD1. The V and J ends lost 9 bases and 0 bases, in that order; junction bases with no gene match: 8. The CDR3 has 16 residues. Germline CDR1 reads SGHRS; CDR2 reads YFSETQ. CDR3 nucleotide sequence: TGCGCCATCCGGACAGGGTTAGGCTCTGGGGCCAACGTCCTGACTTTC. This codes for CAIRTGLGSGANVLTF.

This chain joins TRBV7-2 and TRBJ2-1, with D tentatively TRBD2 (5 bases). The length of the CDR3 is 13 residues. The V gene lost 0 bases and the J gene lost 5 bases, with 5 bases spanning the gap. CDR1 and CDR2 (germline): SGHTA, FQGNSA. CDR3 sequence: CASSLARDNEQFF. CDR3 DNA: TGTGCCAGCAGCTTAGCGCGGGACAATGAGCAGTTCTTC.

The chain is built from TRBV5-1 and TRBJ1-1; D ambiguous. The V gene's germline CDR1 is SGHRS and CDR2 YFSETQ. Trimming cost V 0 bases and J 5 bases, with 8 bases left between them. There are 13 residues in the CDR3. The CDR3 loop reads CASSLGVTTEAFF. The CDR3 DNA follows: TGCGCCAGCAGCTTGGGGGTAACTACTGAAGCTTTCTTT.

This clone was seen just once. This sequence joins TRBV12-3 or TRBV12-4 and TRBJ1-5, with a tentative D call TRBD1 (5 bases). This CDR3 is 13 amino acids long. The germline V and J ends were trimmed by 7 bases and 5 bases, with 12 bases remaining between them. This CDR3 is CASTPGFHQPQHF. In nucleotides, the CDR3 is TGTGCCAGCACTCCAGGGTTTCATCAGCCCCAGCATTTT.